Below, 17 T cell receptor beta chains from the same sample are listed, as sequenced in a study of blood T cell repertoires in COVID-19. Using immunoSEQ multiplex PCR, the repertoire was profiled, and TCRdb retains in-frame clones only, with some absent. The sample contains around 260,000 clones, under 90% of which appear only once. The specimen was peripheral blood. Receptors originate from a man in his sixties with acute or convalescent COVID-19.

The chain employs TRBV5-6 and TRBJ2-4; tentative D call: TRBD1 (6 bases). CDR3 length: 16 amino acids. Trimming took off 0 bases at V and 1 base at J, with 11 bases between the two ends. Germline CDR1 and CDR2: SGHDT and YYEEEE. Written as DNA, the CDR3 is TGTGCCAGCAGCTTGGGGATGCAGGGGGCCAAAAACATTCAGTACTTC. It specifies CASSLGMQGAKNIQYF.

This clone has only one observation. The chain links TRBV15 to TRBJ2-7, with TRBD2 matching over 14 bases. There are 19 residues in the CDR3. CDR1 and CDR2 (germline): LNHNV, YYDKDF (reference sequence). Trimming took 1 base from V and 0 from J; bases not matched to a gene: 8. The CDR3 DNA reads TGTGCCACCAGCAGAGCTCGGGGAGGGACTAGCGGGAGCTCCTACGAGCAGTACTTC. The encoded protein is CATSRARGGTSGSSYEQYF.

V and J are TRBV24-1 and TRBJ2-1, with TRBD2 matching 16 bases. Looked up from germline, CDR1 is KGHDR and CDR2 is SFDVKD. There are 16 residues in the CDR3. V gave up 1 base and J gave up 8 bases; unmatched junction bases: 1. The DNA of the CDR3 is TGTGCCACCAGTGATTTAGGGACTAGCGGGGGGGATGAGCAGTTCTTC. Its translation is CATSDLGTSGGDEQFF.

CDR3 amino acids: CASSPEGGGLGYTF. CDR3 DNA sequence: TGTGCCAGCTCACCGGAGGGAGGAGGTTTGGGCTACACCTTC. The V and J genes are TRBV18 and TRBJ1-2; no clear D gene. This CDR3 is 14 amino acids long. The germline gives CDR1 KGHSH, CDR2 LQKENI. Trimming removed 3 bases from V and 8 bases from J, with 16 bases in between.

The chain employs TRBV6-5 and TRBJ1-6, with D uncertain. The CDR3 covers 14 residues. V dropped 6 bases and J dropped 6 bases, with 12 bases sitting between them. Germline V gene lookup returns CDR1 MNHEY and CDR2 SVGAGI. The CDR3: CASSYEGFNSPLHF. DNA of the CDR3: TGTGCCAGCAGCTACGAGGGTTTTAATTCACCCCTCCACTTT.

V usage is TRBV19 and J usage is TRBJ2-2; no firm D call. This CDR3 spans 14 amino acids. CDR1 and CDR2 (germline): LNHDA, SQIVND (reference sequence). Trimming left V 7 bases short and J 0 bases short, with 9 bases between. The CDR3 reads CASKWAPNTGELFF. The CDR3 DNA sequence: TGTGCCAGTAAGTGGGCCCCGAACACCGGGGAGCTGTTTTTT.

The rearrangement links TRBV6-6 to TRBJ2-5; D uncertain. The V gene lost 6 bases and the J gene lost 7 bases, with 12 bases spanning the gap. This CDR3 is built from 12 residues. From germline, CDR1 is MNHNY and CDR2 SVGAGI (reference sequence). The chain's CDR3 is CASRDPSGTQYF. The CDR3 DNA sequence: TGTGCCAGCAGAGACCCATCGGGGACCCAGTACTTC.

The J gene is TRBJ2-3, the V gene TRBV11-2, with 9 positions matching TRBD1. The CDR3 contains 19 residues. Trimming at V came to 2 bases and at J to 1 base, leaving 13 bases not matched to a gene. Germline CDR1 SGHAT, CDR2 FQNNGV. CDR3 in amino acids: CASSLRDRQQGARTDTQYF. The CDR3 DNA reads as TGTGCCAGCAGCTTACGGGACCGGCAACAGGGGGCTCGCACAGATACGCAGTATTTT.

The table lists this clone with a few counts. At one of its ends the junction is not consistent with the germline gene, which may arise from a read error. The chain has TRBV28 and TRBJ2-7; D may be TRBD2 (5 bases). CDR1 is MDHEN, CDR2 SYDVKM, per germline. The CDR3 runs 12 residues. The CDR3 protein is CASSPQDSRMDF. CDR3 nucleotide sequence: TGTGCCAGCAGTCCCCAGGACTCCCGGATGGACTTC.

The rearrangement joins TRBV27 to TRBJ1-6; D gene unclear. Germline V gene sequence: CDR1 MNHEY, CDR2 SMNVEV (reference sequence). The V and J ends lost 6 bases and 10 bases respectively, with 19 bases between them. The CDR3 runs 15 residues. The DNA of the CDR3 is TGTGCCAGCAGGACGCTCGACAATCGCTCCTCACCCCTCCACTTT. As protein: CASRTLDNRSSPLHF.

This clone was seen only once. The rearrangement uses TRBV12-3 or TRBV12-4 and TRBJ2-3; D may be TRBD2 (6 bases). V was clipped by 11 bases and J by 8 bases, with 17 bases between them. This CDR3 is built from 12 residues. The CDR3 region is CAPPSGAATQYF. CDR3 nucleotides: TGTGCCCCACCCTCGGGAGCTGCTACGCAGTATTTT.

The chain uses TRBV9 and TRBJ1-4; 8 bases line up with TRBD1. From germline, CDR1 is SGDLS and CDR2 YYNGEE. The CDR3 consists of 16 residues. The ends lost 4 bases at V and 8 bases at J; junction bases unmatched: 13. The CDR3, as DNA: TGTGCCAGCAGCAAAACTGGACAGGGCGAGGGGGAAAAACTGTTTTTT. This encodes CASSKTGQGEGEKLFF.

This rearrangement joins TRBV12-3 or TRBV12-4 to TRBJ1-2, with unresolved D. This CDR3 has 13 amino acids. V was cut by 4 bases and J by 2 bases, with 8 bases left in between. The CDR3 DNA reads TGTGCCAGCAGTTCCGAGGTAAACTATGGCTACACCTTC. Residues: CASSSEVNYGYTF.

The rearrangement joins TRBV19 to TRBJ2-7; weak D call: TRBD2 (6 bases). In germline, CDR1 is LNHDA, CDR2 SQIVND (reference sequence). CDR3 length equals 14 residues. V was trimmed by 2 bases and J by 0 bases, leaving 8 bases between them. DNA of the CDR3: TGTGCCAGTAGTATAATGGGGGGCTCCTACGAGCAGTACTTC. Translating gives CASSIMGGSYEQYF.

The chain carries TRBV4-3 and TRBJ2-1; the D is unclear. The germline CDR1 and CDR2 sequences are LGHNA and YSLEER. This CDR3 region has 15 residues. V lost 3 bases, J lost 0 bases, and 9 bases lay in between. Here the CDR3 reads CASSHVSNSYNEQFF. The DNA for the CDR3 is TGCGCCAGCAGCCACGTGTCTAACTCCTACAATGAGCAGTTCTTC.

The chain has TRBV5-6 and TRBJ2-4, with TRBD1 as a possible D gene (6 bases). The CDR3 covers 15 residues. V lost 2 bases to trimming and J lost 1 base, with 10 bases between them. Germline V gene sequence: CDR1 SGHDT, CDR2 YYEEEE. In nucleotides, the CDR3 is TGTGCCAGCAGCTTTACAGGGAACGCCAAAAACATTCAGTACTTC. Encoded protein: CASSFTGNAKNIQYF.

This chain joins TRBV13 and TRBJ1-4; 11 nucleotides match TRBD1. The CDR3 loop spans 15 amino acids. Germline loops: CDR1 PRHDT, CDR2 FYEKMQ (reference sequence). V lost 3 bases and J lost 8; bases outside the gene matches: 5. Here the CDR3 reads CASSLWGTGGEKLFF. As DNA, the CDR3 is TGTGCCAGCAGCTTGTGGGGGACAGGGGGAGAAAAACTGTTTTTT.